Included here is one TCR beta chain sequence, with context. This clonotype appeared many times. Its antigen remains undetermined. Base qualities are not recorded, but no much larger clone differs from it by a single base. Libraries came from 5' RACE. Data came from an Illumina HiSeq 2500. The second PCR ran for roughly 7 to 11 cycles and used a J-beta primer mix along with a sample-barcoded 5' primer. A template-switch 5' adaptor carrying 12 random nucleotides introduced a unique molecular identifier onto each TCR beta cDNA molecule. Each sample yielded at least 2.5 million CDR3-containing paired-end reads. All of the RNA was converted into first-strand cDNA using the Mint cDNA synthesis kit, with a TRBC-specific oligonucleotide serving as the primer. Following uracil-DNA glycosylase treatment, a first 18-cycle PCR with universal primers M1SS and BC2_uni_R was performed on all cDNA. The authors' pipeline ran thus. For normalization, 1 million high-quality reads, each with a distinct molecular identifier, were randomly selected from each sample. Reads with shared molecular identifiers were discarded instead of being binned into consensus sequences. MiTCR, run with a Q25 quality threshold and the strictest error-elimination algorithm, handled CDR3 identification, clonotype clustering and error correction. A nonparametric unseen species model with Euler transformation was used to estimate lower-bound total TCR beta diversity. The public reads were reprocessed in TCRdb via fastp at Q25 and MiXCR, keeping in-frame beta chains. Duplicate CDR3 protein sequences are folded into a single record with the most common DNA and genes. The V and J calls follow TCRdb's processing rather than the paper's. Recorded for this sample are about 1.7 million distinct CDR3 sequences; roughly 27% of them occurred a single time. 7.7% of the sample belongs to the ten largest clones.

The data were taken from a study of blood T cells in healthy people across ages (dated by TCRdb to between 2014 and 2017). About the investigation overall: Template switching captured roughly one uniquely barcoded TCR beta cDNA molecule per two T cells in model experiments. The study measured age-related changes in TCR beta repertoire diversity using deep sequencing normalized with unique cDNA molecular identifiers. Donors were grouped into four age groups: young (average 16 years), middle-aged (about 38), aged (around 60) and long-lived (82). To avoid experimental bias, donors of different ages were spread randomly across the sequencing lanes. Using the same blood draw, the study looked at two additional independent replicas of 1 million unique cDNA reads for two donors, one aged 18 to 30 and the other aged 80 or older.

The investigation overall reported the following: Estimates of total diversity based on one million sequenced T cells were considered lower bounds and underestimates. As age increased, observed TCR beta diversity per million T cells dropped in a roughly linear way, and a significant reduction was already evident by age 40. The long-lived group showed more naive CD4+ T cells, fewer expanded clones and increased TCR diversity than the aged group, suggesting age selection. Conclusive comparison of naive and antigen-experienced compartments was prevented by the profiling of bulk unsorted PBMCs. The percentage of naive T cells measured by flow cytometry correlated strongly with observed TCR beta diversity. Because the CMV infection status of the donors was unknown, age-related changes in expanded clonotypes may potentially have been confounded.

At the junction V is shortened by 6 bases and J by 3 bases, with 14 bases in between. The germline V gene provides CDR1 SQVTM and CDR2 ANQGSEA. There are 13 amino acids in the CDR3, from cysteine to phenylalanine inclusive. The retained sequence is limited to the CDR3, 39 bases, with the frame set at the first base. Systemically healthy Caucasian individuals from Russia, approximately 39 in total and aged about 6 to 100 years, were included as donors. Approximately 10 milliliters of peripheral blood were collected from each donor into EDTA-treated Vacutainer tubes. Ficoll-Paque density-gradient centrifugation was used to isolate PBMCs, with at least 6 million per sample. Total RNA was extracted from PBMCs with Trizol reagent, with at least 5.5 micrograms obtained per sample. The percentages of naive CD45RAhigh/CD27high T cells were determined by flow cytometry on a PBMC aliquot from every donor.

The sequence came from a woman aged 25-40 years in good health. The sample was blood. The chain employs TRBV29-1 and TRBJ1-2; D gene: possibly TRBD1, on 6 matching bases. The base sequence is TGCAGCGTGAGCGGGACACCAGACTATGGCTACACCTTC. This gives the protein CSVSGTPDYGYTF.